The T cell receptor beta chain described here comes from a study of shared clonotypes between healthy human individuals. About the study: Donors, aged 18 to 49, were a couple of women and three men.

With respect to this clone: Its cognate antigen is unknown.

Looked up from germline, CDR1 is SGHRS and CDR2 is YFSETQ. The CDR3 covers 16 residues. The V end lost 0 bases, the J end lost 1 base, and 13 bases lay between the germline ends. Profiling relied on immunoSEQ multiplex PCR, and the TCRdb table lists in-frame clones only, not all of them. Of millions of clones listed, over 85% are singletons. Study conclusions and caveats: The study generally estimated greater richness for naive than memory subsets. Clonotype sharing across a few donors was observed for 4% to 5.5% of naive CD4 clonotypes. It was the non-shared clonotypes that had lower generation probabilities than clonotypes shared by all four donors.

The sample comprised naive CD4+ T cells sorted from blood. Subset denoted: CD45RA+ positively selected. This chain uses TRBV5-1 with TRBJ1-1; weak D call: TRBD1 (5 bases). This clonotype originated in a man younger than 35 in good health. CDR3 residues: CASSLVQASGNTEAFF. Written as DNA, the CDR3 is TGCGCCAGCAGCTTGGTACAGGCTTCGGGGAACACTGAAGCTTTCTTT.